This TCR beta chain originates from a study of blood T cell repertoires in COVID-19. The CDR3 extends over 16 amino acids. Looked up from germline, CDR1 is MNHNS and CDR2 is SASEGT. The ends lost 4 bases at V and 2 bases at J; junction bases unmatched: 5. TCRdb's copy holds only in-frame clones and misses some; the assay was immunoSEQ multiplex PCR. The sample consists of a few hundred thousand clones, roughly 91% of them appearing once. This receptor was taken from a man aged 25 to 45 with acute or convalescent COVID-19. The rearrangement uses TRBV6-1 and TRBJ1-5, with TRBD1 identical over 10 bases. The specimen was peripheral blood. The CDR3 coding sequence is TGTGCCAGCAGTGGGCCCGGGACAGGGGGCAATCAGCCCCAGCATTTT. As protein: CASSGPGTGGNQPQHF.